This TCR beta chain is from a study of long-term antiretroviral therapy in people with HIV. CDR3 length: 14 residues. In germline, CDR1 is SGDLS, CDR2 YYNGEE. Trimming shortened V by 3 bases and J by 0 bases, and 8 bases separated the two germline ends. Study-wide points: Clones that had undergone expansion before ART prevailed in the repertoire throughout all time points.

Each HIV-infected participant was given treatment in the United States. The sample holds a few counts of this clone. The antigen is unknown. Version v3.0 of the immunoSEQ assay was performed at survey level. Data came from immunoSEQ multiplex PCR; TCRdb stores just in-frame clones and leaves some out. The sample yields about 40,000 clones, about 89% seen once. The source was unsorted PBMCs, collected 0.1 years before starting antiretroviral therapy. This sequence originates from a woman aged 50 to 60 with HIV. The V gene is TRBV9, the J gene TRBJ2-3; D gene uncertain. The CDR3 DNA reads as TGTGCCAGCAGCGGTACCTCTAGCACAGATACGCAGTATTTT. It yields the protein CASSGTSSTDTQYF.